This TCR beta chain is drawn from a study of T-cell reconstitution after alpha-beta-depleted transplantation in children. Trimming at V came to 6 bases and at J to 6 bases, leaving 4 bases not matched to a gene. The CDR3 length is 13 residues. TCRbeta library construction was performed incorporating unique molecular identifiers. TCRdb re-analysed the PCR reads in MiXCR, keeping a single row per CDR3 protein. Of under 450,000 distinct CDR3 sequences listed, approximately 12% are singletons. Sequencing used PBMCs, obtained from the stem cell graft. The V and J genes are TRBV12-3 or TRBV12-4 and TRBJ1-5, with 8 positions matching TRBD1. The clonotype originates from a human donor who donated a stem cell graft to a child with Fanconi anemia. CDR3 DNA sequence: TGTGCCAGCAGGGACAGGGTCGGTCAGCCCCAGCATTTT. Its translation is CASRDRVGQPQHF.